Listed below are T cell receptor beta chains from one sample, sequenced in a study of cytomegalovirus exposure and HLA in healthy donors. Only in-frame clones appear in the TCRdb table, and some are missing; sequencing was by immunoSEQ multiplex PCR. Seen here are 220,000 or so clones, approximately 83% observed once, and the top ten hold roughly 13%. The specimen was PBMCs. The receptors originated from a woman aged 25 to 39 in good health and CMV-seropositive. Both conserved end residues are part of each CDR3. D genes are given only for firm matches. Not all rows give a size; the values are once, few, many and, for expanded clones, a class.

TRBJ2-1,TRBD1,20,NA,TRBV7-6,TGTGCCAGCAGCTTAGGCGCGGGACAGGGGGGTCTAAGCTCCTACAATGAGCAGTTCTTC,CASSLGAGQGGLSSYNEQFF
TRBJ1-1,TRBD1,17,NA,TRBV5-1,TGCGCCAGCAGCTCGGACAGGGGGCGTTTGAAAAACACTGAAGCTTTCTTT,CASSSDRGRLKNTEAFF
TRBJ2-7,TRBD2,13,NA,TRBV2,TGTGCCAGCCGAGCGGGAGCAAGTTACGAGCAGTACTTC,CASRAGASYEQYF
TRBJ2-2,NA,11,NA,TRBV20-1,TGCAGTGCTAGGCTATTAGCGAGACTGTTTTTT,CSARLLARLFF
TRBJ2-5,TRBD2,15,NA,TRBV5-1,TGCGCCAGCAGCCGGGAGGGGTACCCTCAAGAGACCCAGTACTTC,CASSREGYPQETQYF
TRBJ1-4,TRBD1,13,NA,TRBV7-2,TGTGCCAGCAGGGACCCAGGGGGGGAAAAACTGTTTTTT,CASRDPGGEKLFF
TRBJ2-7,TRBD2,16,NA,TRBV4-1,TGCGCCAGCAGCCAAGGATCTACTAGCGGGAGTTACGAGCAGTACTTC,CASSQGSTSGSYEQYF
TRBJ2-7,NA,14,NA,TRBV5-1,TGCGCCAGCAGCTTTACTACCACGGGGTACGAGCAGTACTTC,CASSFTTTGYEQYF
TRBJ1-1,NA,14,NA,TRBV27,TGTGCCAGCAGTTTAAAATCGTGGCAGGGTAAGCCTTTCTTT,CASSLKSWQGKPFF
TRBJ1-2,NA,13,few,TRBV4-1,TGCGCCAGCAGCCAATTACAGAACTATGGCTACACCTTC,CASSQLQNYGYTF
TRBJ1-1,NA,15,NA,TRBV9,TGTGCCAGCAGCGTAGGTCAAAACATGAACACTGAAGCTTTCTTT,CASSVGQNMNTEAFF
TRBJ2-7,TRBD2,18,NA,TRBV5-1,TGCGCCAGCAGCTTGGAGGGGAGTAGCGGGACTAAGAGATACGAGCAGTACTTC,CASSLEGSSGTKRYEQYF
TRBJ1-5,NA,15,NA,TRBV28,TGTGCCAGCAAACGGGCCGGTTCTAGCAATCAGCCCCAGCATTTT,CASKRAGSSNQPQHF
TRBJ1-2,NA,12,NA,TRBV11-3,TGTGCCAGCAGTACACGGGCGGATGGCTACACCTTC,CASSTRADGYTF
TRBJ1-2,NA,13,few,TRBV5-1,TGCGCCAGCAGCCTGGGTCCTCTACGGGGCTACACCTTC,CASSLGPLRGYTF
TRBJ1-3,NA,14,NA,TRBV5-1,TGCGCCAGCAGCTTGGGTCTTCCTGGAAACACCATATATTTT,CASSLGLPGNTIYF
TRBJ1-5,TRBD1,14,NA,TRBV14,TGTGCCAGCAGCTCCGGACAGGGCGGTCAGCCCCAGCATTTT,CASSSGQGGQPQHF
TRBJ2-6,NA,15,NA,TRBV6-1,TGTGCCAGTCAGATTAGGAGGAAAACCGGCAGCGTCCTGACTTTC,CASQIRRKTGSVLTF
TRBJ2-1,NA,15,NA,TRBV30,TGTGCCTGGAGCCCAGCGTCTACAGCCTACAATGAGCAGTTCTTC,CAWSPASTAYNEQFF
TRBJ2-7,NA,14,once,TRBV28,TGTGCCAGCAGTTTGTCCCAGACAGCCTACGAGCAGTACTTC,CASSLSQTAYEQYF
TRBJ2-1,NA,15,NA,TRBV6-6,TGTGCCAGCAGTCTCACAGGGAGGGAGGTGGATGAGCAGTTCTTC,CASSLTGREVDEQFF
TRBJ2-7,NA,15,NA,TRBV6-1,TGTGCCAGCAGTGGCTGGGTAGGCAGCTCCTACGAGCAGTACTTC,CASSGWVGSSYEQYF
TRBJ1-2,TRBD1,16,NA,TRBV7-2,TGTGCCAGCAGAGTCGGGACAGGGAGGAGTAACTATGGCTACACCTTC,CASRVGTGRSNYGYTF
TRBJ1-1,TRBD1,13,NA,TRBV28,TGTGCCAGCAGTTTGGGACAGCTAGCCCAGGCTTTCTTT,CASSLGQLAQAFF
TRBJ2-7,NA,12,NA,TRBV19,TGTGCCAGTAGTATAGTGGGGGACGAGCAGTACTTC,CASSIVGDEQYF
TRBJ2-2,TRBD1,13,NA,TRBV27,TGTGCCAGCTCTACAGGGGACACCGGGGAGCTGTTTTTT,CASSTGDTGELFF
TRBJ1-1,NA,13,NA,TRBV5-6,TGTGCCAGCAGTTTCGACATGCTCACTGAAGCTTTCTTT,CASSFDMLTEAFF
TRBJ2-7,NA,14,NA,TRBV2,TGTGCCAGCAGTGAAGGACACTTCTCCTACGAGCAGTACTTC,CASSEGHFSYEQYF
TRBJ2-1,NA,14,NA,TRBV30,TGTGCCTGGAGTGTTGGCGGGATTCTCTATGAGCAGTTCTTC,CAWSVGGILYEQFF
TRBJ2-1,TRBD2,15,NA,TRBV10-1,TGCGCCAGCAGTGGGGGTAGCGGGAGATACAATGAGCAGTTCTTC,CASSGGSGRYNEQFF
TRBJ1-2,NA,15,NA,TRBV7-2,TGTGCCAGCAGAATTACCGCACGGGGACACTATGGCTACACCTTC,CASRITARGHYGYTF
TRBJ1-2,NA,15,few,TRBV7-3,TGTGCCAGCAGCCCCACAGGGTTAGGGGACTATGGCTACACCTTC,CASSPTGLGDYGYTF
TRBJ2-3,NA,14,NA,TRBV5-1,TGCGCCAGCAGCCCGAGCGACAGCACAGATACGCAGTATTTT,CASSPSDSTDTQYF
TRBJ1-5,NA,16,NA,TRBV28,TGTGCCAGCAGTTTAAGTTCGGGAGAGTTTATCCAGCCCCAGCATTTT,CASSLSSGEFIQPQHF
TRBJ2-3,TRBD1,15,once,TRBV5-1,TGCGCCAGCAGCTTTATGGACAGGGGCACAGATACGCAGTATTTT,CASSFMDRGTDTQYF
TRBJ2-1,TRBD2,15,NA,TRBV7-7,TGTGCTAGCAGCTCAGGGACTAGCTGGAACAATGAGCAGTTCTTC,CASSSGTSWNNEQFF
TRBJ1-4,NA,17,NA,TRBV15,TGTGCCACCAGCACGAATCCATCTCAACCGGGGAATGAAAAACTGTTTTTT,CATSTNPSQPGNEKLFF
TRBJ1-5,NA,15,NA,TRBV6-5,TGTGCCAGCAGCTCTCATAGATATAGCAATCAGCCCCAGCATTTT,CASSSHRYSNQPQHF
TRBJ2-6,TRBD2,16,NA,TRBV9,TGTGCCAGCAGTTGGGCAGGGACTAGTGGGGCCAACGTCCTGACTTTC,CASSWAGTSGANVLTF
TRBJ2-5,TRBD2,15,NA,TRBV11-2,TGTGCCAGCAGCTTAGTGGGAGGGGAGGCCGAGACCCAGTACTTC,CASSLVGGEAETQYF
TRBJ2-3,NA,12,NA,TRBV7-6,TGTGCCAGCAGCAAAGCGATAGGGGTGCTGTATTTT,CASSKAIGVLYF
TRBJ1-1,NA,14,NA,TRBV30,TGTGCCTGGAGTTATCGAGGACTTGGCACTGAAGCTTTCTTT,CAWSYRGLGTEAFF
TRBJ2-3,NA,17,NA,TRBV27,TGTGCCAGCAGTTTATCGGGGGCGTCGCTTGGCACAGATACGCAGTATTTT,CASSLSGASLGTDTQYF
TRBJ2-1,NA,12,NA,TRBV10-3,TGTGCCATCAGTGACGGGACTCTGGAGCAGTTCTTC,CAISDGTLEQFF
TRBJ2-1,TRBD1,15,NA,TRBV5-8,TGTGCCAGCAGCTGGCGAGGGGGCGCCTACAATGAGCAGTTCTTC,CASSWRGGAYNEQFF
TRBJ2-5,NA,14,NA,TRBV27,TGTGCCAGCAGTCCGCTACGATCCCAAGAGACCCAGTACTTC,CASSPLRSQETQYF
TRBJ1-1,TRBD1,15,NA,TRBV27,TGTGCCAGCAGTTCGTGGACAGGGGAGAACACTGAAGCTTTCTTT,CASSSWTGENTEAFF
TRBJ2-5,TRBD1,18,NA,TRBV30,TGTGCCTGGAGTGTACTTGGGACAGGGGGCACGGGGGACGAGACCCAGTACTTC,CAWSVLGTGGTGDETQYF
TRBJ1-4,NA,13,NA,TRBV30,TGTGCCTGGAGTCGCGGAGCTAATGAAAAACTGTTTTTT,CAWSRGANEKLFF
TRBJ2-1,TRBD2,16,NA,TRBV7-8,TGTGCCAGCAGACAAAGCCGACTAGCGGGGCACAATGAGCAGTTCTTC,CASRQSRLAGHNEQFF
TRBJ2-7,NA,15,NA,TRBV28,TGTGCCAGCAGTTCTGAAGGGCCTAGCTCCTACGAGCAGTACTTC,CASSSEGPSSYEQYF
TRBJ2-5,NA,15,NA,TRBV4-3,TGCGCCAGCAGCGGGGGATCCGGGGTCGGGGAGACCCAGTACTTC,CASSGGSGVGETQYF
TRBJ1-5,NA,13,NA,TRBV9,TGTGCCAGCAGCTTCTCTGGCAATCAGCCCCAGCATTTT,CASSFSGNQPQHF
TRBJ2-1,TRBD2,16,NA,TRBV29-1,TGCAGCGTTGGACAGAGCGGGAGCCGATCCTACAATGAGCAGTTCTTC,CSVGQSGSRSYNEQFF
TRBJ1-1,NA,15,NA,TRBV25-1,TGTGCCAGCAGTGATGCCGGGGTGAAAAACACTGAAGCTTTCTTT,CASSDAGVKNTEAFF
TRBJ2-3,NA,13,NA,TRBV11-3,TGTGCCAGCAGCTTAGTGAGGGGAGCTGCGCAGTATTTT,CASSLVRGAAQYF
TRBJ2-7,TRBD2,15,NA,TRBV6-1,TGTGCCAGCAGTGTAACAGCGGGAGGTCCCCACGAGCAGTACTTC,CASSVTAGGPHEQYF